These 26 T cell receptor beta chains came from one sample sequenced in a study of T cell repertoires in cytomegalovirus infection. TCRdb re-called the reads with MiXCR, one entry per CDR3 protein. The sample comprises 700,000 to 850,000 distinct CDR3 sequences, approximately 29% of which are singletons, and under 15% rests with the top ten. Their antigen targets remain unknown. The source material was cultured CD8+ T cells from PBMCs, sampled from culture after CMV antigen stimulation. The receptors derive from a human donor in good health (CMV status not recorded). Some clones in this sample may be carry-over from other donors' samples.

This clonotype was picked up many times. The gene calls are TRBV7-9 and TRBJ2-5; a weak D match, TRBD1 (6 bases). This CDR3 contains 17 residues. Trimming pared 4 bases from V and 6 bases from J, leaving 24 bases between. Germline CDR1 reads SEHNR; CDR2 reads FQNEAQ (reference sequence). This CDR3 is CASSSNRDTEHEKTQYF. The CDR3 DNA sequence: TGTGCCAGCAGCTCAAACCGGGACACCGAGCACGAGAAGACCCAGTACTTC.

CDR3 nucleotides: TGTGCCAGTAGTCGCACAGGGCTGGGCGACACTGAAGCTTTCTTT. Translating gives CASSRTGLGDTEAFF. V is TRBV19 and J is TRBJ1-1; D may be TRBD1 (6 bases). V was clipped by 5 bases and J by 3 bases, with 16 bases between them. Germline V lookup: CDR1 LNHDA, CDR2 SQIVND (reference sequence). The CDR3 runs 15 residues.

V gene TRBV7-9 combines with J gene TRBJ1-3; no reliable D call. The CDR3 spans 10 residues. The germline V and J ends were trimmed by 5 bases and 7 bases, with 3 bases remaining between them. The germline gives CDR1 SEHNR, CDR2 FQNEAQ (reference sequence). In DNA form, the CDR3 reads TGTGCCAGCAGCAGCAACACCATATATTTT. Protein: CASSSNTIYF.

The sample holds a few counts of this clonotype. The rearrangement joins TRBV6-1 to TRBJ2-3; D unresolved. Per germline, CDR1 MNHNS and CDR2 SASEGT. The V end was cut by 2 bases, the J end by 6 bases, with 6 bases between. CDR3 length equals 12 residues. The CDR3, as DNA: TGTGCCAGCAGTGAATACGGGGATACGCAGTATTTT. Translating gives CASSEYGDTQYF.

This rearrangement joins TRBV3-1 to TRBJ2-1; D is unclear. The CDR3 is 13 amino acids. Trimming left V 1 base short and J 5 bases short, with 6 bases between. Germline CDR1 LGHDT, CDR2 YNNKEL (reference sequence). The CDR3 reads CASSQAHDNEQFF. CDR3 bases: TGTGCCAGCAGCCAAGCGCACGACAATGAGCAGTTCTTC.

J is TRBJ1-1 and V is TRBV4-1, with 7 positions matching TRBD1. V lost 0 bases to trimming and J lost 10 bases; unmatched junction nucleotides: 8. The CDR3 contains 14 residues. Germline V lookup: CDR1 MGHRA, CDR2 YSYEKL. The CDR3 nucleotides read TGCGCCAGCAGCCAAGATCCTTCAAACAGGGGAGCTTTCTTT. This codes for CASSQDPSNRGAFF.

This clonotype was counted many times. The chain joins TRBV7-2 to TRBJ2-3; 8 positions match TRBD2. Germline loops: CDR1 SGHTA, CDR2 FQGNSA. CDR3 length equals 16 residues. Germline trimming cut 2 bases from V and 2 bases from J; bases unmatched to any gene: 6. The CDR3 here is CASSLSGGGSTDTQYF. In nucleotides, the CDR3 is TGTGCCAGCAGCTTATCCGGCGGGGGGTCCACAGATACGCAGTATTTT. The variable domain in full, completed from reference TRBV7-2 and TRBJ2-3, reads GAGVSQSPSNKVTEKGKDVELRCDPISGHTALYWYRQSLGQGLEFLIYFQGNSAPDKSGLPSDRFSAERTGGSVSTLTIQRTQQEDSAVYLCASSLSGGGSTDTQYFGPGTRLTVL.

This clonotype occurred a few times. At one boundary the junction diverges from the germline segment, which might be a read error. Here the CDR3 DNA reads TGTGCCAGCAGCTTACCCAACCACGAGACCCAGTACTTC. This encodes CASSLPNHETQYF. V and J are TRBV7-9 and TRBJ2-5, with D unresolved. The CDR3 has 13 residues. Germline assignment: CDR1 SEHNR and CDR2 FQNEAQ (reference sequence).

The CDR3 nucleotides are TGTGCCACCAGTGCCCTGGGACTAGCGGGGGGGCTCCCCGGGGAGCTGTTTTTT. Translation: CATSALGLAGGLPGELFF. The rearrangement links TRBV24-1 to TRBJ2-2; 16 bases are shared with TRBD2. CDR1 and CDR2 (germline): KGHDR, SFDVKD. J lost 6 bases, V lost 5 bases, and 8 bases had no gene match. The CDR3 extends over 18 amino acids.

This clonotype was seen only a few times. The chain joins TRBV12-3 or TRBV12-4 to TRBJ1-2; tentatively, D is TRBD1 (5 bases). V lost 10 bases and J lost 6, with 18 bases in between. This CDR3 is 13 amino acids long. In DNA form, the CDR3 reads TGTGCCACCGCAAGGGGAGTGGCGGATGGCTACACCTTC. It encodes CATARGVADGYTF.

This clonotype showed up just a few times. The rearrangement joins TRBV12-3 or TRBV12-4 to TRBJ1-2; tentative D call: TRBD1 (5 bases). V was pared by 4 bases and J by 2 bases, with 8 bases between. The CDR3 loop spans 13 amino acids. The CDR3 nucleotides are TGTGCCAGCAGTTGGGGGAGAAACTATGGCTACACCTTC. Its translation: CASSWGRNYGYTF.

The V gene is TRBV7-9, the J gene TRBJ2-1; the match to TRBD2 covers 9 bases. V shed 5 bases, J shed 6 bases, and the junction held 11 bases outside the gene matches. The CDR3 is made up of 16 amino acids. Germline assignment: CDR1 SEHNR and CDR2 FQNEAQ (reference sequence). This CDR3 is CASSARGGLAGNEQFF. The CDR3 DNA sequence: TGTGCCAGCAGCGCTAGGGGGGGACTAGCAGGCAATGAGCAGTTCTTC.

The chain has TRBV14 and TRBJ2-5, with 7 bases lining up with TRBD1. The CDR3 totals 15 residues. Trimming removed 1 base from V and 5 bases from J; junction bases left unmatched: 7. Germline V lookup: CDR1 SGHDN, CDR2 FVKESK. The DNA for the CDR3 is TGTGCCAGCAGCCAAGGCCCTAGGGGGCTGGAGACCCAGTACTTC. Protein: CASSQGPRGLETQYF.

The gene calls are TRBV7-2 and TRBJ2-7; no reliable D call. The germline V and J ends were trimmed by 1 base and 4 bases, with 14 bases remaining between them. Germline-derived CDR1 and CDR2 are SGHTA and FQGNSA. CDR3 length: 15 residues. The CDR3 DNA reads TGTGCCAGCAGCTTAGGACCGAACCTGATGTACGAGCAGTACTTC. This encodes CASSLGPNLMYEQYF. Variable domain in full (rest from reference TRBV7-2 and TRBJ2-7): GAGVSQSPSNKVTEKGKDVELRCDPISGHTALYWYRQSLGQGLEFLIYFQGNSAPDKSGLPSDRFSAERTGGSVSTLTIQRTQQEDSAVYLCASSLGPNLMYEQYFGPGTRLTVT.

There are a few counts of this clonotype. V gene TRBV27 combines with J gene TRBJ1-1, with D maybe TRBD1 (6 bases). CDR3 length equals 15 residues. Germline CDR1 MNHEY, CDR2 SMNVEV (reference sequence). Trimming pared 7 bases from V and 4 bases from J, leaving 19 bases between. CDR3 sequence: CASKPGAGGGTEAFF. The DNA of the CDR3 is TGTGCCAGCAAGCCAGGGGCGGGGGGGGGCACTGAAGCTTTCTTT.

The V call is TRBV27, the J call TRBJ1-5, with 8 bases that match TRBD1. CDR3 length: 13 residues. J was trimmed by 7 bases and V by 3 bases; bases with no gene match: 2. Germline CDR1 is MNHEY and CDR2 is SMNVEV (reference sequence). The CDR3 DNA sequence: TGTGCCAGCAGTTTGGGACAGGCCCAGCCCCAGCATTTT. Protein: CASSLGQAQPQHF.

This clonotype was observed at least ten times. This sequence joins TRBV7-8 and TRBJ1-2; no definite D call. The CDR3 runs 15 residues. Germline CDR1 and CDR2: SGHVS and FQNEAQ. Between the trimmed V and J ends, which lost 1 base and 9 bases, there was a span of 18 bases. This chain's CDR3 is CASSLGGSTNTRYTF. The DNA for the CDR3 is TGTGCCAGCAGCTTAGGAGGGTCCACCAATACCCGCTACACCTTC.

The chain has TRBV7-9 and TRBJ2-2, with TRBD2 as a possible D gene (6 bases). V lost 1 base and J lost 3, with 15 bases in between. Germline CDR1 reads SEHNR; CDR2 reads FQNEAQ (reference sequence). This CDR3 spans 17 amino acids. CDR3 coding DNA: TGTGCCAGCAGCTTAGGAGCTGGGCGGGGAGACACCGGGGAGCTGTTTTTT. Protein product: CASSLGAGRGDTGELFF.

The V call is TRBV28, the J call TRBJ1-5; 7 bases agree with TRBD1. V lost 3 bases, J lost 5 bases, and 13 bases stayed unmatched. Per the germline V gene, CDR1 is MDHEN and CDR2 is SYDVKM. This CDR3 has 17 residues. The CDR3 DNA follows: TGTGCCAGCAGTTTTTACCAGTCGAGACAGGGCCATCAGCCCCAGCATTTT. Translated, it gives CASSFYQSRQGHQPQHF.

This chain uses TRBV11-1 with TRBJ2-1, with 8 bases fitting TRBD1. Trimming removed 4 bases from V and 0 bases from J; junction bases left unmatched: 11. The germline V gene has CDR1 SGHAT and CDR2 FQDESV (reference sequence). The CDR3 covers 18 residues. CDR3 sequence reads: CASSSYSNGTGSYNEQFF. The CDR3 coding sequence is TGTGCCAGCAGCTCCTACTCGAATGGGACAGGCTCCTACAATGAGCAGTTCTTC.

The CDR3 DNA follows: TGTGCCAGCAGTTACGACCCAACGCGGAGAAGTGAGTACCAAGAGACCCAGTACTTC. This sequence encodes CASSYDPTRRSEYQETQYF. The chain has TRBV6-2 or TRBV6-3 and TRBJ2-5; D not certain. Germline CDR1 MNHEY, CDR2 SVGEGT. The CDR3 is made up of 19 amino acids. Trimming removed 2 bases from V and 0 bases from J, with 22 bases in between.

The V gene is TRBV7-9, the J gene TRBJ2-7; 9 positions agree with TRBD2. CDR3 size: 15 residues. In germline, CDR1 is SEHNR, CDR2 FQNEAQ (reference sequence). The V segment lost 6 bases and the J segment 8 bases; nucleotides outside the gene matches: 14. The CDR3 sequence: CASRRGGQGTYKQYF. Here the CDR3 DNA reads TGTGCCAGCAGGCGGGGGGGGCAAGGGACTTACAAGCAGTACTTC.

The rearrangement uses TRBV4-1 and TRBJ1-6; no definite D call. Germline V gene data show CDR1 as MGHRA and CDR2 as YSYEKL. Trimming removed 1 base from V and 11 bases from J, with 9 bases in between. The CDR3 covers 13 residues. CDR3 bases: TGCGCCAGCAGCCAAGGCGACGGGACACCCCTCCACTTT. It translates to CASSQGDGTPLHF.

The chain combines TRBV7-2 with TRBJ2-1; no reliable D call. Germline V gene data show CDR1 as SGHTA and CDR2 as FQGNSA. The V and J ends lost 0 bases and 10 bases respectively, with 10 bases between them. The CDR3 runs to 13 residues. The CDR3 here is CASSLAGIDEQFF. CDR3 DNA sequence: TGTGCCAGCAGCTTAGCCGGAATCGACGAGCAGTTCTTC.

This clonotype has only a few counts. The chain recombines TRBV5-1 with TRBJ2-3; 7 positions agree with TRBD1. The CDR3 has 17 amino acids. The J segment lost 6 bases and the V segment lost 2 bases, leaving 15 bases of the junction unmatched. The germline CDR1 and CDR2 sequences are SGHRS and YFSETQ. CDR3 sequence: CASSFDRVRGLADTQYF. The CDR3 bases are TGCGCCAGCAGCTTTGACAGGGTCAGAGGACTGGCGGATACGCAGTATTTT. Full variable domain (rest looked up from reference TRBV5-1 and TRBJ2-3): KAGVTQTPRYLIKTRGQQVTLSCSPISGHRSVSWYQQTPGQGLQFLFEYFSETQRNKGNFPGRFSGRQFSNSRSEMNVSTLELGDSALYLCASSFDRVRGLADTQYFGPGTRLTVL.

The CDR3 here is CASSYSTQRGSYEQYV. CDR3 bases: TGTGCCAGCAGTTACTCGACTCAAAGGGGGTCCTACGAGCAGTACGTC. The chain combines TRBV6-2 or TRBV6-3 with TRBJ2-7, with D possibly TRBD1 on 6 matching bases. The CDR3 consists of 16 residues. Trimming left V 0 bases short and J 1 base short, with 13 bases between. Germline loops: CDR1 MNHEY, CDR2 SVGEGT.